The clone carrying this TCR beta chain has a single count. From germline, CDR1 is MDHEN and CDR2 SYDVKM. Deletions cut 5 bases from V and 1 base from J, with 12 bases between. This CDR3 region has 15 residues. One Seattle source followed patients from active infection through their disease course. Authors' methods: Cell counts per sample came from amplifying reference gene primers. The repertoire was sequenced with immunoSEQ multiplex PCR; TCRdb's copy has only in-frame clones and lacks some. Clonal size and the V and J genes are those of that table, whereas D and trimming came from the DNA. Of 390,000 or so clones listed, around 89% were seen once; the top ten hold around 3%. This entry is derived from a study of blood T cell repertoires in COVID-19. In the study overall: COVID-19 samples collected from the United States, Italy and Spain covered acute and convalescent phases.

This sequence originates from a young woman with COVID-19, enrolled during active disease. Sequencing was done on a sample of peripheral blood. The chain employs TRBV28 and TRBJ2-1; D may be TRBD1 (5 bases). The CDR3 loop reads CASSLAGRSYNEQFF. DNA of the CDR3: TGTGCCAGCAGTCTGGCAGGGCGGTCCTACAATGAGCAGTTCTTC.